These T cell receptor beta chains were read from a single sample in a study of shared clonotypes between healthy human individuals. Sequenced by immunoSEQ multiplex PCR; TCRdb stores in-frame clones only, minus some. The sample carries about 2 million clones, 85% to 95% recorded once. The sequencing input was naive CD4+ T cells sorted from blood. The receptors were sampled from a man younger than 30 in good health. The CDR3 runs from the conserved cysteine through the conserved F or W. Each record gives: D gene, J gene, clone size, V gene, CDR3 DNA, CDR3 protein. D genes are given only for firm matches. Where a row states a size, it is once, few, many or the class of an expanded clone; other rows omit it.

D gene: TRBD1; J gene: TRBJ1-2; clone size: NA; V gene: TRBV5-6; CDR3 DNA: TGTGCCAGCAGCTGGGGGACAGGGACTAACTATGGCTACACCTTC; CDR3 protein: CASSWGTGTNYGYTF
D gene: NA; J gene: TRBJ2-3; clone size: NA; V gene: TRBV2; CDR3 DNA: TGTGCCAGCAGGCGGGACTCCCCCAGCACAGATACGCAGTATTTT; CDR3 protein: CASRRDSPSTDTQYF
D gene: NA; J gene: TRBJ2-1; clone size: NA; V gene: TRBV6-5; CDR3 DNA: TGTGCCAGCAGTTACTCCCAAGGTCCCAATGAGCAGTTCTTC; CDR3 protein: CASSYSQGPNEQFF
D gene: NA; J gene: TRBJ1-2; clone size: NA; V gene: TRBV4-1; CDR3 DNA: TGCGCCAGCAGCCAAGATACGGCAGTCTATGGCTACACCTTC; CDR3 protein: CASSQDTAVYGYTF
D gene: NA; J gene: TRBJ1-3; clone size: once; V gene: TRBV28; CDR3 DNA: TGTGCCAGCAGTTTACAGGGCTCTGGAAACACCATATATTTT; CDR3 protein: CASSLQGSGNTIYF
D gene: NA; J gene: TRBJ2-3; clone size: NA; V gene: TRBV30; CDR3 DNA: TGTGCCTGGAGTGTCGCACTCCTGCATATGGGGCAGTATTTT; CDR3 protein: CAWSVALLHMGQYF
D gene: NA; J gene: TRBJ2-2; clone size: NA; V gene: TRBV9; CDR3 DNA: TGTGCCAGCAGCGTAGGAAGCGCGAACACCGGGGAGCTGTTTTTT; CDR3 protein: CASSVGSANTGELFF
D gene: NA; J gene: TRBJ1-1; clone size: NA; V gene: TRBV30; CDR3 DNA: TGTGCCTTACTCGGGGGGAACACTGAAGCTTTCTTT; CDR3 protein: CALLGGNTEAFF
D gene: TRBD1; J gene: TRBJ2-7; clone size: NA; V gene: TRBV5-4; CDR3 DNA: TGTGCTAGCGGCTTACCGGGACAGGGGGCCTACGAGCAGTACTTC; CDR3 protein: CASGLPGQGAYEQYF
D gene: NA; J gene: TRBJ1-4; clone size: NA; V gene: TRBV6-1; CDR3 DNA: TGTGCCAGCCAAGTGGGTAATTTCGGTGAAAAACTGTTTTTT; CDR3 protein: CASQVGNFGEKLFF
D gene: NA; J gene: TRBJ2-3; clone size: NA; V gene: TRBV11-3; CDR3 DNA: TGTGCCAGCAGCTTAGATCGCACAGATACGCAGTATTTT; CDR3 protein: CASSLDRTDTQYF
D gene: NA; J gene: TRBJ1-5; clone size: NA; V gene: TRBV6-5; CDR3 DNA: TGTGCCAGCGGGAACCCGGGGGCTCAGCCCCAGCATTTT; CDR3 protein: CASGNPGAQPQHF
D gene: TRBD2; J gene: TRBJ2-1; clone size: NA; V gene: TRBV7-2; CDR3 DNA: TGTGCCAGCAGGAGGGCTAGCGGGAGGGGTGAGCAGTTCTTC; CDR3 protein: CASRRASGRGEQFF
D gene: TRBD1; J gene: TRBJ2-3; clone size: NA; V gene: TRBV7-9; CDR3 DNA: TGTGCCAGCAGCTACCGACAGGGGAGTACAGATACGCAGTATTTT; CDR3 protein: CASSYRQGSTDTQYF
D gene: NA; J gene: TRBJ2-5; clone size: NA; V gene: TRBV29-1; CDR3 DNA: TGCAGCGTTGGGGGCGAGGAGACCCAGTACTTC; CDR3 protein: CSVGGEETQYF
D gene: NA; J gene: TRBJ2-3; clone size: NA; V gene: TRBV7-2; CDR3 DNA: TGTGCCAGCAGCCTTCCCCCAGATACGCAGTATTTT; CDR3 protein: CASSLPPDTQYF
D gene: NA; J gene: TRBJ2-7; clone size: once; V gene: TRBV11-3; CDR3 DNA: TGTGCCAGCAGCTTAGATACGGGGGTAACCTACGAGCAGTACTTC; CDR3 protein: CASSLDTGVTYEQYF
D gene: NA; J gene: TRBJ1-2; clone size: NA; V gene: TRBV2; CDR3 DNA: TGTGCCAGCAGCTTGACTGAAGACTATGGCTACACCTTC; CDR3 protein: CASSLTEDYGYTF
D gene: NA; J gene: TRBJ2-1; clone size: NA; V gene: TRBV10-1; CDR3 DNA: TGCGCCAGCAGTTCTTCCATCGGGTCCTACAATGAGCAGTTCTTC; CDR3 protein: CASSSSIGSYNEQFF
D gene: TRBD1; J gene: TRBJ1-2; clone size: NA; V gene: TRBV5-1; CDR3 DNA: TGCGCCAGCAGCTTGGCCGGGACAGGGGTTTCTGGCTACACCTTC; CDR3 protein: CASSLAGTGVSGYTF
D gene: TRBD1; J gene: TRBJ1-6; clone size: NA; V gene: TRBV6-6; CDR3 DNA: TGTGCCAGCAGCTGGACAGGTTCACCCCTCCACTTT; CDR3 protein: CASSWTGSPLHF
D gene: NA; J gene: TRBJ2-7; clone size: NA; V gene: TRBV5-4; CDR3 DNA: TGTGCCAGCAGACCACAGACGGGCCCGAGCTCCTACGAGCAGTACTTC; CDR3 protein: CASRPQTGPSSYEQYF
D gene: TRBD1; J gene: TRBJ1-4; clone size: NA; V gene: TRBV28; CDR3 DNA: TGTGCCAGCACCCCTCGGGCAGGGGGAAAGGAAAAACTGTTTTTT; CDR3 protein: CASTPRAGGKEKLFF
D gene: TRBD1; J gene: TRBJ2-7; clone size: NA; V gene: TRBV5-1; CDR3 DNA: TGCGCCAGCAGATTACCAGGACAGGGGACCTACGAGCAGTACTTC; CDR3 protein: CASRLPGQGTYEQYF
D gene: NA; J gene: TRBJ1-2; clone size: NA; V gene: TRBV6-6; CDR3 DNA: TGTGCCAGCAGTCTCGGGACCTCCTATGGCTACACCTTC; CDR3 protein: CASSLGTSYGYTF
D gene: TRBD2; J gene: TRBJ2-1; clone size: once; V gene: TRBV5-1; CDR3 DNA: TGCGCCAGCAGCTTGCAACTAGCGGGGGGATACAATGAGCAGTTCTTC; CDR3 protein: CASSLQLAGGYNEQFF
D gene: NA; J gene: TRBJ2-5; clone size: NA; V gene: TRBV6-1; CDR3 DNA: TGTGCCAGCAGTGTAGAGGAGGGGATCCAAGAGACCCAGTACTTC; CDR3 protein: CASSVEEGIQETQYF